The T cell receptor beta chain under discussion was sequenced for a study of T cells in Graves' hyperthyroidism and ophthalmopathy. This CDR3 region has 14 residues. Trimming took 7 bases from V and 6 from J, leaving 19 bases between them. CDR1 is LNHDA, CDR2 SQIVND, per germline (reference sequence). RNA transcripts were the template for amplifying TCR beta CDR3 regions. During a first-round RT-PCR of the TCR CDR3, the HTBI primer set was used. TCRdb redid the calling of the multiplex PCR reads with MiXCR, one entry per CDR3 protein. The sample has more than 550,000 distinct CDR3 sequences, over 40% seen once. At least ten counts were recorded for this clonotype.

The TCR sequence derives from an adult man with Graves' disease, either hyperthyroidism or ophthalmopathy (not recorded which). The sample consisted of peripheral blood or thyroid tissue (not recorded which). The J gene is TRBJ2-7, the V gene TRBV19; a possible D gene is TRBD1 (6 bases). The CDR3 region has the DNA TGTGCCAGTAATGGGGGCTCGAGGTTTGGCGAGCAGTACTTC. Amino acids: CASNGGSRFGEQYF.